The rows below give T cell receptor beta chains drawn from one sample of a study of T cell responses to AZD1222 COVID-19 vaccine. TCRdb's copy holds only in-frame clones and misses some; the assay was immunoSEQ multiplex PCR. Here the sample spans 150,000 or so clones, 85% to 90% being singletons. This sample comprised peripheral blood, obtained on day 0 of AZD1222 vaccination. The receptors were sampled from an adult in good health. CDR3s include the opening cysteine and the closing phenylalanine or tryptophan. The order of the fields is J gene, V gene, D gene, clone size, CDR3 DNA, CDR3 protein. D genes are given only for firm matches. Clone sizes are given selectively: once, few, many, or a class where the clone is expanded.

J: TRBJ2-3; V: TRBV18; D: TRBD1; size: NA; DNA: TGTGCCAGCTCACCCCGGGGACAGGGGCTGCCAGATACGCAGTATTTT; CDR3: CASSPRGQGLPDTQYF
J: TRBJ2-1; V: TRBV5-5; D: TRBD2; size: NA; DNA: TGTGCCAGCAGCCCCCGAGCGGGGTCGTCCTACAATGAGCAGTTCTTC; CDR3: CASSPRAGSSYNEQFF
J: TRBJ2-5; V: TRBV3-1/TRBV3-2; D: TRBD1; size: NA; DNA: TGTGCCAGCAGCCACGGACAGGGGGTTGAGACCCAGTACTTC; CDR3: CASSHGQGVETQYF
J: TRBJ1-2; V: TRBV7-9; D: TRBD1; size: NA; DNA: TGTGCCAGCAGCTTAGCAGAGTTGGACAGGGGGCTCGGCTACACCTTC; CDR3: CASSLAELDRGLGYTF
J: TRBJ1-5; V: TRBV2; D: NA; size: NA; DNA: TGTGCCAGCAGTGAAAATTCGGGAAGTCAGCCCCAGCATTTT; CDR3: CASSENSGSQPQHF
J: TRBJ1-5; V: TRBV19; D: NA; size: NA; DNA: TGTGCCAGTAGTATCTTCGAGGGTTTGGATCAGCCCCAGCATTTT; CDR3: CASSIFEGLDQPQHF
J: TRBJ1-4; V: TRBV30; D: TRBD1; size: NA; DNA: TGTGCCTGGGGGACAGGGGCAAATGAAAAACTGTTTTTT; CDR3: CAWGTGANEKLFF
J: TRBJ2-2; V: TRBV5-6; D: NA; size: NA; DNA: TGTGCCAGCAGCTTGGAGGACACCGGGGAGCTGTTTTTT; CDR3: CASSLEDTGELFF
J: TRBJ2-1; V: TRBV14; D: TRBD2; size: few; DNA: TGTGCCAGCAGCCAAAGCGGGAGGGCCGCCTACAATGAGCAGTTCTTC; CDR3: CASSQSGRAAYNEQFF
J: TRBJ2-5; V: TRBV4-3; D: NA; size: NA; DNA: TGCGCCCCCAGCCAAGGGGGGGGCGGGAGCAGTGAGACCCAGTACTTC; CDR3: CAPSQGGGGSSETQYF
J: TRBJ2-7; V: TRBV4-3; D: NA; size: NA; DNA: TGCGCCAGCAGCCAAGTTCACAGTAGCTACGAGCAGTACTTC; CDR3: CASSQVHSSYEQYF
J: TRBJ2-5; V: TRBV7-9; D: TRBD2; size: once; DNA: TGTGCCAGCAGCCTAGCGGGACCTCACCAAGAGACCCAGTACTTC; CDR3: CASSLAGPHQETQYF
J: TRBJ1-2; V: TRBV2; D: NA; size: once; DNA: TGTGCCAGCAGTGAGCATGGCCCCTATGGCTACACCTTC; CDR3: CASSEHGPYGYTF
J: TRBJ2-2; V: TRBV6-2/TRBV6-3; D: NA; size: NA; DNA: TGTGCCAGCAGTTATTCACAGGGGAACACCGGGGAGCTGTTTTTT; CDR3: CASSYSQGNTGELFF
J: TRBJ2-5; V: TRBV18; D: TRBD1; size: NA; DNA: TGTGCCAGCTCACCACAAGGACAGGGAGAGACCCAGTACTTC; CDR3: CASSPQGQGETQYF
J: TRBJ1-1; V: TRBV24-1; D: NA; size: NA; DNA: TGTGCCACCAGTGATTGGACTGACACTGAAGCTTTCTTT; CDR3: CATSDWTDTEAFF
J: TRBJ2-1; V: TRBV2; D: TRBD2; size: NA; DNA: TGTGCCAGCAGCCCCGGACTAGCGGGGGGGCCCTATGAGCAGTTCTTC; CDR3: CASSPGLAGGPYEQFF
J: TRBJ2-1; V: TRBV11-2; D: TRBD2; size: NA; DNA: TGTGCCAGCAGCCCCCTCCGCCTAGCGGGAGACTTCGATGAGCAGTTCTTC; CDR3: CASSPLRLAGDFDEQFF
J: TRBJ2-7; V: TRBV7-2; D: NA; size: NA; DNA: TGTGCCAGCAGCTTAGGGGCCGGGATTAGCTCCTACGAGCAGTACTTC; CDR3: CASSLGAGISSYEQYF
J: TRBJ1-1; V: TRBV6-2/TRBV6-3; D: NA; size: once; DNA: TGTGCCAGCAGTTTATGGTCGAACACTGAAGCTTTCTTT; CDR3: CASSLWSNTEAFF
J: TRBJ1-5; V: TRBV7-6; D: NA; size: NA; DNA: TGTGCCAGCAGCCCCTACAGGAAAGGTGAAGATCGCAATCAGCCCCAGCATTTT; CDR3: CASSPYRKGEDRNQPQHF
J: TRBJ2-7; V: TRBV5-4; D: NA; size: NA; DNA: TGTGCCAGCAGCTTGGTGGGGGGCCCTTACGAGCAGTACTTC; CDR3: CASSLVGGPYEQYF
J: TRBJ1-1; V: TRBV6-2/TRBV6-3; D: NA; size: NA; DNA: TGTGCCAGCAGTGTGGGACCGCGGGTTGAAGCTTTCTTT; CDR3: CASSVGPRVEAFF
J: TRBJ2-5; V: TRBV5-6; D: TRBD1; size: NA; DNA: TGTGCCAGCAGCTTGCTGGGACAGACACAAGAGACCCAGTACTTC; CDR3: CASSLLGQTQETQYF
J: TRBJ2-7; V: TRBV29-1; D: NA; size: NA; DNA: TGCAGCGTTGTAAACGGGTACGAGCAGTACTTC; CDR3: CSVVNGYEQYF
J: TRBJ2-5; V: TRBV3-1/TRBV3-2; D: NA; size: once; DNA: TGTGCCAGCAGCCCCCGGGGGGAGACCCAGTACTTC; CDR3: CASSPRGETQYF
J: TRBJ1-2; V: TRBV7-8; D: TRBD1; size: NA; DNA: TGTGCCAGCAGCCCGACAGGGTCGACTAACTATGGCTACACCTTC; CDR3: CASSPTGSTNYGYTF
J: TRBJ2-7; V: TRBV28; D: NA; size: few; DNA: TGTGCCAGCAGCCCCTTCTACGAGCAGTACTTC; CDR3: CASSPFYEQYF
J: TRBJ1-1; V: TRBV2; D: TRBD1; size: NA; DNA: TGTGCCAGCAGTGAGGCAGGGGGCACTGAAGCTTTCTTT; CDR3: CASSEAGGTEAFF
J: TRBJ1-3; V: TRBV11-2; D: NA; size: NA; DNA: TGTGCCAGCAGCTGGGGCCCGGAGGGGACTGGAAACACCATATATTTT; CDR3: CASSWGPEGTGNTIYF
J: TRBJ2-3; V: TRBV9; D: NA; size: NA; DNA: TGTGCCAGCAGCGTAGGGATTAGCGGAGACCCAGATACGCAGTATTTT; CDR3: CASSVGISGDPDTQYF
J: TRBJ1-4; V: TRBV7-2; D: NA; size: NA; DNA: TGTGCCAGCAGCCGGTCCGGGAGCGCAAATGAAAAACTGTTTTTT; CDR3: CASSRSGSANEKLFF
J: TRBJ2-1; V: TRBV11-1; D: TRBD2; size: few; DNA: TGTGCCAGCAGCCCTGCGGGCCTAGCGGGAGTCAATGAGCAGTTCTTC; CDR3: CASSPAGLAGVNEQFF
J: TRBJ2-2; V: TRBV10-1; D: NA; size: few; DNA: TGCGCCAGCAGTGAAGTTTGGGCCACCACCGGGGAGCTGTTTTTT; CDR3: CASSEVWATTGELFF
J: TRBJ1-3; V: TRBV10-3; D: NA; size: NA; DNA: TGTGCCGCTCGGCCCTCTTCCTCTGGAAACACCATATATTTT; CDR3: CAARPSSSGNTIYF
J: TRBJ1-2; V: TRBV6-5; D: NA; size: NA; DNA: TGTGCCAGCAGTTACACCCTCGGGGGCGGCCGTGGCTACACCTTC; CDR3: CASSYTLGGGRGYTF
J: TRBJ1-2; V: TRBV6-4; D: TRBD1; size: NA; DNA: TGTGCCAGCAGGGCACAGGGGTTATTGAGGATTGGTAACTATGGCTACACCTTC; CDR3: CASRAQGLLRIGNYGYTF
J: TRBJ1-6; V: TRBV7-6; D: TRBD1; size: NA; DNA: TGTGCCAGCAGCCCGGGACAGGTGGGGGATTCACCCCTCCACTTT; CDR3: CASSPGQVGDSPLHF
J: TRBJ1-1; V: TRBV5-6; D: TRBD1; size: NA; DNA: TGTGCCAGCAGTTTTAACTCTGGACAGGGAAACGCTGAAGCTTTCTTT; CDR3: CASSFNSGQGNAEAFF
J: TRBJ1-1; V: TRBV6-2/TRBV6-3; D: NA; size: NA; DNA: TGTGCCAGCAGTTTTGTCACTATGGGGGACACTGAAGCTTTCTTT; CDR3: CASSFVTMGDTEAFF